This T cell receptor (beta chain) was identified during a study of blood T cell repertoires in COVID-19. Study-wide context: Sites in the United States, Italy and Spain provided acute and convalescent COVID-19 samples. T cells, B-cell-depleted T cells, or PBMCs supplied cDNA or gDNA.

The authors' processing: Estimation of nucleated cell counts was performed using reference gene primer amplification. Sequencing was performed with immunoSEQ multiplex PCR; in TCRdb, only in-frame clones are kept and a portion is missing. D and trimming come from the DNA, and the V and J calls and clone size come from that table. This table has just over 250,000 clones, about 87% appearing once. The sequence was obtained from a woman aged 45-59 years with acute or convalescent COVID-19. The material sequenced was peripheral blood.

The CDR3 DNA reads as TGTGCCAGCAGTGAAGCGCGGACAGGGGTTTATGGCTACACCTTC. Translated: CASSEARTGVYGYTF. This chain links TRBV6-1 with TRBJ1-2, with TRBD1 identical over 9 bases. The CDR3 is 15 amino acids. Per germline, CDR1 MNHNS and CDR2 SASEGT. V lost 0 bases, J lost 5 bases, and 4 bases stayed unmatched.